This T cell receptor (beta chain) was captured in a study of T cell responses to AZD1222 COVID-19 vaccine (dated by TCRdb to about 2021). With respect to the entire study: Because spike-specific TCR depth and breadth did not differ between the two schedules, AZD1222 recipients who got a second dose at roughly 4 weeks were pooled with those who got a second dose at roughly 12 weeks. TCR sequencing covered fewer than 250 trial participants: 200 to 220 given two doses of AZD1222 and 26 given two doses of MenACWY control vaccine. Trial participants were enrolled into age subgroups of 18-55, 56-69 and 70-plus years, which contained about 150, 28 and 57 TCR-sequenced participants, respectively.

The meaning of the sample's time point label: baseline before first vaccination. Vaccinee samples were obtained from the UK trials COV001 and COV002, which included a single-blind randomized controlled phase 2/3 trial of AZD1222 (ChAdOx1 nCoV-19) in healthy adults. For TCRbeta chain sequencing, PBMC samples from trial participants were taken at day 0 and at day 28 after the second dose. CDR1 KGHSH and CDR2 LQKENI were looked up in the germline V gene. Spanning cysteine to phenylalanine, the CDR3 consists of 15 amino acids. Only CDR3 DNA remains: 45 bases, in frame from the first base. The V end loses 3 bases and the J end loses 0 bases, and a stretch of 9 bases separates them. This clone was observed a single time. The clone's antigen remains unknown. Base-call qualities are not available, and no considerably larger clone is one nucleotide away. The CDR3 regions of human TCRbeta chains were analyzed by immunosequencing. On the study's bioinformatics: TCRs in the repertoires were compared against a reference library of SARS-CoV-2-specific TCRs that had been generated with the MIRA antigen-specificity platform. Breadth meant the fraction of unique TCRs that were SARS-CoV-2-associated, whereas depth meant the fraction of total T cells that were SARS-CoV-2-associated. Using the MIRA data, each spike-specific TCR was mapped to the spike region that the TCR reacts to and placed in a CD4 or CD8 class. Log10-transformed breadth and depth values were compared by one-way ANOVA with Sidak's multiple comparisons tests. What TCRdb holds here is the immuneACCESS table cut down to in-frame rearrangements. Part of the clones is not present; checked against another copy, under half of the missing clones reflect an unresolved V gene, and the others are unexplained. The DNA was the basis for D and trimming; V, J and clone size are from that table. The sample has about 99,000 clones on record, roughly 90% of them singletons. The ten largest clones add up to around 2.8% of the sample.

What the authors observed across the whole study: Only a handful of AZD1222 recipients were SARS-CoV-2 seropositive at baseline, limiting conclusions about previously exposed vaccinees. A significant rise in spike-specific TCR breadth and depth was observed after two AZD1222 doses relative to day 0 and relative to MenACWY recipients. No day 14 peak-response samples were available, so repertoires were characterized only after the peak T cell response. The 56-69-year group was small, and its depth increase did not reach significance, likely because of low power. Epitopes outside the regions mutated in the B.1.351 and B.1.1.7 variants were reportedly recognized by nearly half of the unique spike-specific TCRs. Most participants were white British and females outnumbered males, and the authors suggested that clonal diversity may have been underestimated. CD4 TCRs associated with the vaccine covered the entire spike protein, and the dominant responses were in regions 160-218 and 743-854.

The sequence was obtained from an adult in good health. The sample in question was peripheral blood, obtained on day 0 of AZD1222 vaccination. In this chain, TRBV18 is recombined with TRBJ2-1, with the D segment possibly TRBD1 or TRBD2, each aligning over 5 bases. The CDR3 protein sequence reads: CASSPWGNSYNEQFF. The DNA is TGTGCCAGCTCACCTTGGGGGAACTCCTACAATGAGCAGTTCTTC.